A single sample is the source of the 5 T cell receptor beta chains below, sequenced in a study of blood T cell repertoires in COVID-19. Sequenced by immunoSEQ multiplex PCR; TCRdb stores in-frame clones only, minus some. The repertoire has about 260,000 clones, about nine tenths of them found once; the top ten carry less than 1.6%. Material: peripheral blood. These receptors originate from a woman in her forties who had recovered from COVID-19.

This clone was counted only a few times. The V call is TRBV5-1, the J call TRBJ2-2; D is possibly TRBD1 (6 bases). Trimming left V 2 bases short and J 5 bases short, with 16 bases between. CDR1 SGHRS and CDR2 YFSETQ come from the germline V gene. This CDR3 is built from 16 residues. CDR3 DNA sequence: TGCGCCAGCAGCTTCTTCGAGGGGGTTGTGACCGGGGAGCTGTTTTTT. This sequence encodes CASSFFEGVVTGELFF.

V usage is TRBV6-6 and J usage is TRBJ1-2; possibly TRBD1 for D (5 bases). CDR1 MNHNY and CDR2 SVGAGI come from the germline V gene (reference sequence). This CDR3 spans 15 amino acids. V was pared by 5 bases and J by 0 bases, with 13 bases between. The chain's CDR3 is CASSPRRAPNYGYTF. In nucleotides, the CDR3 is TGTGCCAGCAGTCCCCGCAGGGCCCCTAACTATGGCTACACCTTC.

V is TRBV4-2 and J is TRBJ1-5, with no clear D. CDR3 length: 14 amino acids. V was trimmed by 0 bases and J by 7 bases, leaving 10 bases between them. Germline lookup yields CDR1 LGHNA and CDR2 YNFKEQ. In DNA form, the CDR3 reads TGTGCCAGCAGCCAAGATAAAGGAGAGCAGCCCCAGCATTTT. Its protein product is CASSQDKGEQPQHF.

The chain combines TRBV20-1 with TRBJ1-4; D is perhaps TRBD1 (6 bases). Germline V lookup: CDR1 DFQATT, CDR2 SNEGSKA (reference sequence). The CDR3 loop spans 11 amino acids. The CDR3 loop reads CSTGINEKLFF. The CDR3 region has the DNA TGCAGCACAGGGATCAATGAAAAACTGTTTTTT.

This rearrangement joins TRBV6-5 to TRBJ1-2, with a weak D call TRBD1 (6 bases). Between the trimmed V and J ends, which lost 0 bases and 3 bases, there was a span of 8 bases. The CDR3 runs 14 residues. Germline CDR1 MNHEY, CDR2 SVGAGI. The CDR3 here is CASSYSEGDYGYTF. The CDR3 DNA reads TGTGCCAGCAGTTACTCTGAGGGGGACTATGGCTACACCTTC.